This TCR beta chain was captured by sequencing in a study of breast tumors, draining lymph nodes, adjacent tissues. General study points: Luminal-like breast cancer showed significantly higher tumor–nontumor repertoire similarity than basal-like. Findings are consistent with lymph node origin and intratumoral expansion of most tumor T cells. Tumor TCR diversity was below lymph nodes but above nontumor tissue.

TCRdb re-called the multiplex PCR reads with MiXCR, one entry per CDR3 protein. The sample consists of under 150,000 distinct CDR3 sequences, 21% of them appearing once. This clonotype has a count of ten or more. The antigen is not known. The V gene end was trimmed by 5 bases and the J gene end by 4 bases; junction bases not matched to a gene: 3. CDR3 length equals 13 residues. The germline CDR1 and CDR2 sequences are SEHNR and FQNEAQ (reference sequence). Breast cancer patients provided tissue from their axillary draining lymph nodes. The TCR sequence derives from a female donor with breast cancer. Some clones in this sample may be carry-over from other donors' samples. Sequenced sample: axillary lymph node tissue. This chain connects TRBV7-9 to TRBJ2-3; 7 bases are shared with TRBD1. CDR3 amino acids: CASSPDRSDTQYF. CDR3 DNA: TGTGCCAGCAGCCCGGACAGGTCAGATACGCAGTATTTT.